One and the same sample provided the 32 T cell receptor beta chains below, sequenced in a study of Ad26.COV2.S vaccination and SARS-CoV-2 variants. Sequencing was performed with immunoSEQ multiplex PCR; in TCRdb, only in-frame clones are kept and a portion is missing. The sample consists of approximately 420,000 clones, around nine tenths of them appearing once. Treatment indicated: 15 to 20 received Ad26.COV2.S at low or high dose, single or two shots; about 5 received placebo; per-sample allocation not given. The samples were gathered on day 63 after the first injection of vaccine or placebo. This sample comprised peripheral blood, obtained in a trial of Ad26.COV2.S vaccine versus placebo. The origin of the receptors is a person aged 18-65 years who received the Ad26.COV2.S COVID-19 vaccine or a placebo.

This clone was seen more than once but under ten times. This chain joins TRBV19 and TRBJ1-1; D perhaps matches TRBD1 (6 bases). Trimming shortened V by 10 bases and J by 0 bases, and 12 bases separated the two germline ends. The CDR3 extends over 13 amino acids. Looked up from germline, CDR1 is LNHDA and CDR2 is SQIVND (reference sequence). The CDR3 coding sequence is TGTGCCACGGGGGCCTCCATGAACACTGAAGCTTTCTTT. It encodes CATGASMNTEAFF.

V usage is TRBV9 and J usage is TRBJ2-1, with 8 positions matching TRBD2. With V trimmed by 2 bases and J by 5 bases, 6 bases remained unmatched. Per the germline V gene, CDR1 is SGDLS and CDR2 is YYNGEE. The CDR3 has 15 amino acids. CDR3 amino acids: CASSVGTRGNNEQFF. The CDR3, as DNA: TGTGCCAGCAGCGTCGGGACTAGGGGGAACAATGAGCAGTTCTTC.

The chain couples TRBV19 to TRBJ2-3; the match to TRBD1 covers 8 bases. Germline V gene data show CDR1 as LNHDA and CDR2 as SQIVND (reference sequence). The ends lost 4 bases at V and 7 bases at J; junction bases unmatched: 13. This CDR3 has 16 amino acids. In DNA, the CDR3 is TGTGCCAGTAGTAGCAGGGGGCGCAATGGTAGAAATACGCAGTATTTT. It translates to CASSSRGRNGRNTQYF.

The J gene is TRBJ2-2, the V gene TRBV18, with TRBD2 identical over 13 bases. V shed 7 bases, J shed 2 bases, and the junction held 7 bases outside the gene matches. Per the germline V gene, CDR1 is KGHSH and CDR2 is LQKENI. This CDR3 comprises 17 residues. CDR3 sequence (DNA): TGTGCCAGCTTGCCGGGACTAGCGGGGATAAACACCGGGGAGCTGTTTTTT. It codes for CASLPGLAGINTGELFF.

The V and J genes are TRBV28 and TRBJ1-6; 11 bases fit TRBD1. Looked up from germline, CDR1 is MDHEN and CDR2 is SYDVKM. The CDR3 covers 17 residues. V lost 8 bases to trimming and J lost 3 bases; unmatched junction nucleotides: 9. The CDR3 DNA sequence: TGTGCCAGCTCCGGACAGGGGGCGACTATCTATAATTCACCCCTCCACTTT. It is translated as CASSGQGATIYNSPLHF.

This clone was recorded a few times. J is TRBJ2-7 and V is TRBV7-9; 8 bases are a match to TRBD1. In germline, CDR1 is SEHNR, CDR2 FQNEAQ (reference sequence). This CDR3 contains 14 residues. J lost 2 bases, V lost 4 bases, and 4 bases had no gene match. CDR3 region: CASSSTGQAYEQYF. The DNA for the CDR3 is TGTGCCAGCAGCTCAACGGGACAGGCCTACGAGCAGTACTTC.

The J gene is TRBJ2-3, the V gene TRBV19; 9 bases match TRBD2. CDR1 and CDR2 from the germline V gene are LNHDA and SQIVND (reference sequence). The junction had 8 bases not matched to a gene; V was cut back by 7 bases and J by 3 bases. There are 15 residues in the CDR3. This CDR3 is CASTSSGGGTDTQYF. CDR3 nucleotide sequence: TGTGCCAGTACCAGTAGCGGGGGTGGGACAGATACGCAGTATTTT.

V is TRBV5-1 and J is TRBJ1-1; TRBD1 aligns across 7 bases. The V segment lost 3 bases and the J segment 0 bases; nucleotides outside the gene matches: 5. The CDR3 covers 15 residues. From germline, CDR1 is SGHRS and CDR2 YFSETQ. CDR3: CASSYGTGVNTEAFF. The DNA for the CDR3 is TGCGCCAGCAGCTACGGAACAGGGGTGAACACTGAAGCTTTCTTT.

This clone was picked up one time. V and J are TRBV6-4 and TRBJ1-1, with D possibly matching TRBD1 (5 bases). The CDR3 has 13 amino acids. The germline V gene has CDR1 MRHNA and CDR2 SNTAGT. Between the trimmed V and J ends, which lost 6 bases and 0 bases, there was a span of 8 bases. The chain's CDR3 is CASSVRVNTEAFF. CDR3 DNA: TGTGCCAGCAGCGTCAGGGTGAACACTGAAGCTTTCTTT.

V usage is TRBV6-2 or TRBV6-3 and J usage is TRBJ2-2; the D gene is possibly TRBD1 (5 bases). Germline V CDR1 and CDR2: MNHEY, SVGEGT. CDR3 size: 15 residues. V lost 2 bases and J 3 bases, leaving 10 bases between the germline ends. Written as DNA, the CDR3 is TGTGCCAGCAGTTACACAGGCGGATACACCGGGGAGCTGTTTTTT. Protein: CASSYTGGYTGELFF.

The V and J genes are TRBV19 and TRBJ2-5; 8 positions agree with TRBD2. Losses at the gene ends were 7 bases for V and 5 bases for J; bases not matched to a gene: 18. The CDR3 is made up of 17 amino acids. Germline lookup yields CDR1 LNHDA and CDR2 SQIVND (reference sequence). CDR3 DNA: TGTGCCAGTACCATAAGGTGGAGGGCGGGGGGAAGCGAGACCCAGTACTTC. Translated: CASTIRWRAGGSETQYF.

The V gene is TRBV9, the J gene TRBJ2-3; D gene uncertain. The CDR3 runs 14 residues. Germline assignment: CDR1 SGDLS and CDR2 YYNGEE. With 4 bases removed from V and 3 bases from J, the gap between germline ends came to 12 bases. The CDR3 protein is CASSLDVGTDTQYF. Here the CDR3 DNA reads TGTGCCAGCAGCCTCGACGTAGGGACAGATACGCAGTATTTT.

V usage is TRBV5-4 and J usage is TRBJ2-3, with 11 positions matching TRBD1. V lost 4 bases to trimming and J lost 7 bases; unmatched junction nucleotides: 8. Germline CDR1 is SGHNT and CDR2 is YYREEE (reference sequence). This CDR3 has 15 residues. CDR3 protein: CASSQQDRGRNTQYF. For the CDR3, the DNA is TGTGCCAGCAGCCAACAGGACAGGGGGCGAAATACGCAGTATTTT.

The gene calls are TRBV24-1 and TRBJ2-1, with 7 bases fitting TRBD2. The CDR3 extends over 14 amino acids. J gave up 9 bases and V 0 bases, and 4 bases lay outside the gene matches. Germline lookup yields CDR1 KGHDR and CDR2 SFDVKD. Here the CDR3 DNA reads TGTGCCACCAGTGATTTGGGGCCTAGCGGTGAGCAGTTCTTC. Its protein product is CATSDLGPSGEQFF.

This rearrangement joins TRBV7-9 to TRBJ1-5; TRBD1 matches at 8 bases. CDR3 size: 14 residues. Per the germline V gene, CDR1 is SEHNR and CDR2 is FQNEAQ (reference sequence). Losses at the gene ends were 5 bases for V and 2 bases for J; bases not matched to a gene: 2. In DNA form, the CDR3 reads TGTGCCAGCAGCGAACAGGGGGGCAATCAGCCCCAGCATTTT. Translation: CASSEQGGNQPQHF.

V is TRBV6-6 and J is TRBJ2-5; D is unclear. The V end lost 6 bases, the J end lost 5 bases, and 7 bases lay between the germline ends. CDR1 and CDR2 (germline): MNHNY, SVGAGI (reference sequence). The CDR3 consists of 11 residues. In DNA form, the CDR3 reads TGTGCCAGCAGCCGAGGCGAGACCCAGTACTTC. It translates to CASSRGETQYF.

The chain recombines TRBV6-2 or TRBV6-3 with TRBJ1-1; a possible D gene is TRBD1 (5 bases). V lost 0 bases and J 8 bases, leaving 16 bases between the germline ends. This CDR3 has 15 residues. Germline values: CDR1 MNHEY, CDR2 SVGEGT. CDR3 sequence reads: CASSYSTVSGLEAFF. CDR3 nucleotide sequence: TGTGCCAGCAGTTACTCGACAGTTTCAGGTTTAGAAGCTTTCTTT.

The chain carries TRBV28 and TRBJ2-7, with D unresolved. CDR1 MDHEN and CDR2 SYDVKM come from the germline V gene. Trimming removed 2 bases from V and 4 bases from J, with 6 bases in between. CDR3 length: 12 amino acids. CDR3 nucleotide sequence: TGTGCCAGCAGTTTAACCGCTTACGAGCAGTACTTC. Its translation is CASSLTAYEQYF.

Notes on this clone: Additional DNA sequences in this sample encode the identical CDR3. J is TRBJ2-5 and V is TRBV5-1, with 12 positions matching TRBD2. Germline V gene data show CDR1 as SGHRS and CDR2 as YFSETQ. The CDR3 contains 15 residues. With V trimmed by 4 bases and J by 2 bases, 3 bases remained unmatched. The CDR3 protein is CASSPGLAGQETQYF. The DNA for the CDR3 is TGCGCCAGCAGCCCTGGACTAGCGGGGCAAGAGACCCAGTACTTC.

The chain employs TRBV30 and TRBJ2-1; no clear D. Germline V gene lookup returns CDR1 GTSNPN and CDR2 SVGIG (reference sequence). The CDR3 is 13 amino acids. V was cut by 4 bases and J by 10 bases, with 17 bases left in between. CDR3 sequence reads: CAWKSASVSEQFF. In nucleotides, the CDR3 is TGTGCCTGGAAGTCGGCCTCCGTGAGCGAGCAGTTCTTC.

CDR3 nucleotide sequence: TGTGCCAGCAGTTTATTTGGCCTAGCGAAAGAGACCCAGTACTTC. Translated, it gives CASSLFGLAKETQYF. The J gene is TRBJ2-5, the V gene TRBV27, with D possibly matching TRBD2 (6 bases). The CDR3 loop spans 15 amino acids. Per the germline V gene, CDR1 is MNHEY and CDR2 is SMNVEV (reference sequence). V was clipped by 1 base and J by 3 bases, with 12 bases between them.

The genes are TRBV7-2 and TRBJ1-3, with TRBD1 matching over 7 bases. V lost 4 bases, J lost 1 base, and 7 bases stayed unmatched. CDR1 and CDR2 (germline): SGHTA, FQGNSA. The CDR3 contains 16 residues. CDR3 sequence reads: CASSSQGSGSGNTIYF. CDR3 in DNA: TGTGCCAGCAGCTCACAGGGGTCTGGTTCTGGAAACACCATATATTTT.

The chain combines TRBV28 with TRBJ2-1; the D gene is possibly TRBD2 (5 bases). Germline V gene data show CDR1 as MDHEN and CDR2 as SYDVKM. This CDR3 has 14 amino acids. V was cut by 5 bases and J by 5 bases, with 13 bases left in between. CDR3 coding DNA: TGTGCCAGCAGTCACGGGAACAGCAACAATGAGCAGTTCTTC. It is translated as CASSHGNSNNEQFF.

The V gene is TRBV5-5, the J gene TRBJ1-5, with D unresolved. The CDR3 extends over 15 amino acids. The germline V and J ends were trimmed by 0 bases and 3 bases, with 10 bases remaining between them. Germline-derived CDR1 and CDR2 are SGHKS and YYEKEE (reference sequence). CDR3: CASSLGNGPNQPQHF. The CDR3 nucleotides read TGTGCCAGCAGCTTGGGGAACGGACCCAATCAGCCCCAGCATTTT.

The chain joins TRBV6-1 to TRBJ1-1; the D gene is possibly TRBD1 (5 bases). The ends were cut back, 2 bases at V and 1 base at J, with 8 bases in the middle. Looked up from germline, CDR1 is MNHNS and CDR2 is SASEGT. The CDR3 is 14 amino acids. The CDR3, as DNA: TGTGCCAGCAGTGAAAACAGGCGGAACACTGAAGCTTTCTTT. Translation: CASSENRRNTEAFF.

CDR3 bases: TGTGCCACCAGCAGAGATACCGGGGCTTTGAACACTGAAGCTTTCTTT. Its translation is CATSRDTGALNTEAFF. The J gene is TRBJ1-1, the V gene TRBV15; tentative D call: TRBD1 (5 bases). Trimming removed 0 bases from V and 0 bases from J, with 11 bases in between. CDR3 length: 16 amino acids. Germline CDR1 reads LNHNV; CDR2 reads YYDKDF (reference sequence).

The count of this clone is one. The V call is TRBV27, the J call TRBJ1-5; D possibly corresponds to TRBD1 (5 bases). Trimming removed 5 bases from V and 5 bases from J, with 19 bases in between. Germline V CDR1 and CDR2: MNHEY, SMNVEV (reference sequence). The CDR3 sequence is 16 residues long. The DNA for the CDR3 is TGTGCCAGCAGTCCCTCGGGACTGCCGGGGCATCAGCCCCAGCATTTT. This translates into CASSPSGLPGHQPQHF.

The rearrangement uses TRBV7-9 and TRBJ2-1; D tentatively reads TRBD1 or TRBD2 (6 bases each). The CDR3 consists of 15 residues. Looked up from germline, CDR1 is SEHNR and CDR2 is FQNEAQ (reference sequence). V was cut by 1 base and J by 7 bases, with 14 bases left in between. CDR3 nucleotides: TGTGCCAGCAGCTTAGACGGGGGCGAGGGAAATGAGCAGTTCTTC. Amino acid sequence: CASSLDGGEGNEQFF. The whole variable domain, remainder taken from reference TRBV7-9 and TRBJ2-1, is DTGVSQNPRHKITKRGQNVTFRCDPISEHNRLYWYRQTLGQGPEFLTYFQNEAQLEKSRLLSDRFSAERPKGSFSTLEIQRTEQGDSAMYLCASSLDGGEGNEQFFGPGTRLTVL.

V is TRBV27 and J is TRBJ2-7, with unresolved D. This CDR3 region has 13 residues. Deletions cut 2 bases from V and 6 bases from J, with 11 bases between. Germline lookup yields CDR1 MNHEY and CDR2 SMNVEV (reference sequence). The CDR3 loop is CASSLRIAGEQYF. CDR3 in DNA: TGTGCCAGCAGTTTAAGGATTGCCGGCGAGCAGTACTTC.

As to this clone: Its ends do not fully match the called genes, so a read error is possible. The CDR3 protein is CASSFSTSGGLGETQYF. The DNA for the CDR3 is TGTGCTAGCAGCTTTTCTACTAGCGGGGGCCTGGGGGAGACCCAGTACTTC. The J gene is TRBJ2-5, the V gene TRBV7-7; 11 bases agree with TRBD2. The length of the CDR3 is 17 residues. The V gene's germline CDR1 is SSHAT and CDR2 FNYEAQ (reference sequence). Using reference TRBV7-7 and TRBJ2-5 for the parts outside the CDR3, the full variable domain is GAGVSQSPRYKVTKRGQDVTLRCDPISSHATLYWYQQALGQGPEFLTYFNYEAQPDKSGLPSDRFSAERPEGSISTLTIQRTEQRDSAMYRCASSFSTSGGLGETQYFGPGTRLLVL.

The chain joins TRBV11-2 to TRBJ1-5, with D unclear. The germline gives CDR1 SGHAT, CDR2 FQNNGV. V shed 1 base and J shed 4 bases, with 8 bases lying between them. The CDR3 sequence is 14 residues long. CDR3 DNA: TGTGCCAGCAGCTTAGGTAACGGGAATCAGCCCCAGCATTTT. It specifies CASSLGNGNQPQHF. Looking up the rest from reference TRBV11-2 and TRBJ1-5 gives the full variable domain: EAGVAQSPRYKIIEKRQSVAFWCNPISGHATLYWYQQILGQGPKLLIQFQNNGVVDDSQLPKDRFSAERLKGVDSTLKIQPAKLEDSAVYLCASSLGNGNQPQHFGDGTRLSIL.

This clone was observed a single time. This chain uses TRBV6-5 with TRBJ2-7, with TRBD1 matching 7 bases. CDR3 size: 15 residues. Per germline, CDR1 MNHEY and CDR2 SVGAGI. V lost 2 bases to trimming and J lost 5 bases; unmatched junction nucleotides: 9. The CDR3 DNA follows: TGTGCCAGCAGTTACACGTCTATTACAGGGGACGAGCAGTACTTC. It is translated as CASSYTSITGDEQYF.